The 16 T cell receptor beta chains below all came from one sample that was sequenced in a study of CD8 T cells in ankylosing spondylitis. Each CDR3 protein gets one entry after TCRdb re-called the 5' RACE reads with MiXCR. Altogether 100,000 to 150,000 distinct CDR3 sequences are present, around 7% being singletons, with the ten largest covering 10% to 15%. The sequencing sample was made of blood, either unsorted or a sorted T cell fraction (not recorded which). These receptors came from a male donor with ankylosing spondylitis or in good health (not recorded which).

This chain uses TRBV30 with TRBJ2-3; D might be TRBD1 or TRBD2, each matching 5 bases. Germline V gene lookup returns CDR1 GTSNPN and CDR2 SVGIG (reference sequence). The CDR3 extends over 14 amino acids. V gave up 3 bases and J gave up 0 bases, with 10 bases separating them. DNA for the CDR3: TGTGCCTGGAGAGGTCGGGACAGCACAGATACGCAGTATTTT. Translating gives CAWRGRDSTDTQYF.

In nucleotides, the CDR3 is TGTGCCAGCTCACTGTTAGACTTGAGCTCCTACAATGAGCAGTTCTTC. Translating gives CASSLLDLSSYNEQFF. The chain has TRBV18 and TRBJ2-1; D gene ambiguous. Germline V CDR1 and CDR2: KGHSH, LQKENI. V dropped 4 bases and J dropped 0 bases, with 13 bases sitting between them. The CDR3 is 16 amino acids.

This clonotype was counted at least ten times. The rearrangement uses TRBV6-5 and TRBJ1-4, with no clear D. CDR3 size: 13 residues. V lost 0 bases to trimming and J lost 5 bases, with 4 bases between them. From germline, CDR1 is MNHEY and CDR2 SVGAGI. CDR3 coding DNA: TGTGCCAGCAGTTACTCTGCGAATGAAAAACTGTTTTTT. It specifies CASSYSANEKLFF.

The table lists this clonotype with many counts. The rearrangement uses TRBV12-3 or TRBV12-4 and TRBJ1-2, with D possibly TRBD1 on 5 matching bases. V was shortened by 1 base and J by 0 bases, with 15 bases between the two germline ends. This CDR3 comprises 17 residues. The CDR3 loop is CASSLVSWGRANYGYTF. CDR3 DNA: TGTGCCAGCAGTTTAGTCTCCTGGGGGAGGGCTAACTATGGCTACACCTTC.

This clonotype appeared many times. The rearrangement joins TRBV5-1 to TRBJ1-1, with TRBD1 matching 7 bases. Germline V gives CDR1 SGHRS, CDR2 YFSETQ. This CDR3 has 15 amino acids. Trimming cost V 0 bases and J 2 bases; bases outside gene matches: 4. CDR3 sequence (DNA): TGCGCCAGCAGCTTGGAGGGACAGCCAAACACTGAAGCTTTCTTT. It is translated as CASSLEGQPNTEAFF. Looking up the rest from reference TRBV5-1 and TRBJ1-1 gives the full variable domain: KAGVTQTPRYLIKTRGQQVTLSCSPISGHRSVSWYQQTPGQGLQFLFEYFSETQRNKGNFPGRFSGRQFSNSRSEMNVSTLELGDSALYLCASSLEGQPNTEAFFGQGTRLTVV.

This clonotype has a count of ten or more. This sequence joins TRBV25-1 and TRBJ2-1; 15 bases fit TRBD2. Germline CDR1 is MGHDK and CDR2 is SYGVNS. This CDR3 is 14 amino acids long. V trimming: 8 bases; J trimming: 4 bases; junction bases outside the gene matches: 0. This CDR3 reads CASGLAGGYNEQFF. The CDR3 DNA reads TGTGCCAGCGGACTAGCGGGAGGGTACAATGAGCAGTTCTTC.

This clonotype came up many times. The J gene is TRBJ2-7, the V gene TRBV30, with 12 bases lining up with TRBD1. The CDR3 spans 12 residues. Germline V gene sequence: CDR1 GTSNPN, CDR2 SVGIG (reference sequence). J was trimmed by 7 bases and V by 5 bases; bases with no gene match: 3. The CDR3 loop is CAWGDRGQEQYF. The CDR3, as DNA: TGTGCCTGGGGGGACAGGGGGCAAGAGCAGTACTTC.

There are many counts of this clonotype. The chain employs TRBV5-6 and TRBJ2-1; 7 positions agree with TRBD1. The germline V gene has CDR1 SGHDT and CDR2 YYEEEE. The CDR3 extends over 15 amino acids. Trimming took 3 bases from V and 2 from J; bases not matched to a gene: 5. The chain's CDR3 is CASSSGQVTYNEQFF. The CDR3 nucleotides read TGTGCCAGCAGCTCCGGACAGGTTACCTACAATGAGCAGTTCTTC.

This clonotype was recorded once. This sequence may be a read error, since a much larger clone differs from it by one base. The chain joins TRBV9 to TRBJ2-5, with D tentatively TRBD1 or TRBD2 (5 bases each). There are 15 residues in the CDR3. The germline V gene encodes CDR1 SGDLS and CDR2 YYNGEE. Here the CDR3 reads CASSVVGTTQEIQYF. DNA of the CDR3: TGTGCCAGCAGCGTAGTAGGGACCACACAAGAGATCCAGTACTTC.

This clonotype was seen at least ten times. This chain uses TRBV30 with TRBJ2-5; D uncertain. CDR3 length equals 14 residues. Germline V gives CDR1 GTSNPN, CDR2 SVGIG (reference sequence). V dropped 3 bases and J dropped 5 bases, with 16 bases sitting between them. The CDR3 region has the DNA TGTGCCTGGAGGAGGACGGGTCTGAAGGAGACCCAGTACTTC. Translated: CAWRRTGLKETQYF.

Many counts were recorded for this clonotype. The chain joins TRBV29-1 to TRBJ2-2; 12 bases agree with TRBD1. Germline loops: CDR1 SQVTM, CDR2 ANQGSEA. The CDR3 runs 15 residues. The V gene end was trimmed by 4 bases and the J gene end by 6 bases; junction bases not matched to a gene: 6. CDR3 in amino acids: CSVGPGQGAPGELFF. The CDR3 nucleotides read TGCAGCGTTGGACCGGGACAGGGGGCGCCCGGGGAGCTGTTTTTT.

This clonotype was observed at least ten times. The genes are TRBV12-3 or TRBV12-4 and TRBJ2-7, with 8 bases fitting TRBD1. CDR3 length equals 13 residues. V shed 5 bases and J 2 bases; nucleotides not matched to a gene: 2. The CDR3 bases are TGTGCCAGCAGTCGGACAGGGACCTACGAGCAGTACTTC. Its protein product is CASSRTGTYEQYF.

This clonotype was seen a few times. One end of the junction fails to match germline, which may point to a read error. The chain is built from TRBV3-1 and TRBJ2-2, with TRBD1 as a possible D gene (7 bases). Germline loops: CDR1 LGHDT, CDR2 YNNKEL (reference sequence). The CDR3 spans 17 residues. The CDR3 is CATSQDRRGRNTGELFF. The CDR3 DNA reads TGTGCCACCAGCCAAGATAGGAGGGGGCGGAACACCGGGGAGCTGTTTTTT.

In its sample, this clonotype was seen many times. The V gene is TRBV20-1, the J gene TRBJ2-5, with D possibly being TRBD2 (6 bases). Germline V gene lookup returns CDR1 DFQATT and CDR2 SNEGSKA (reference sequence). There are 13 residues in the CDR3. Trimming pared 0 bases from V and 5 bases from J, leaving 10 bases between. This chain's CDR3 is CSAREGGFETQYF. DNA for the CDR3: TGCAGTGCTAGAGAGGGAGGATTTGAGACCCAGTACTTC.

This clonotype has a count of ten or more. The CDR3 region is CSGKRHSYNEQFF. CDR3 coding DNA: TGCAGCGGGAAAAGACACTCCTACAATGAGCAGTTCTTC. The chain uses TRBV29-1 and TRBJ2-1; D is unresolved. CDR3 length: 13 residues. Trimming shortened V by 7 bases and J by 0 bases, and 10 bases separated the two germline ends. Germline V gives CDR1 SQVTM, CDR2 ANQGSEA.

This clonotype was observed a few times. The chain is built from TRBV7-6 and TRBJ2-1, with D perhaps being TRBD1 or TRBD2 (6 bases each). V lost 1 base to trimming and J lost 7 bases, with 11 bases between them. This CDR3 comprises 14 residues. Germline V gives CDR1 SGHVS, CDR2 FNYEAQ. The CDR3 reads CASSLGGGTNEQFF. The CDR3 DNA reads TGTGCCAGCAGCTTAGGCGGCGGGACAAATGAGCAGTTCTTC. The full variable domain, rest sourced from reference TRBV7-6 and TRBJ2-1, is GAGVSQSPRYKVTKRGQDVALRCDPISGHVSLYWYRQALGQGPEFLTYFNYEAQQDKSGLPNDRFSAERPEGSISTLTIQRTEQRDSAMYRCASSLGGGTNEQFFGPGTRLTVL.